Below, 19 T cell receptor beta chains from the same sample are listed, as sequenced in a study of blood T cell repertoires in COVID-19. The repertoire was sequenced with immunoSEQ multiplex PCR; TCRdb's copy has only in-frame clones and lacks some. In the table there are 160,000 or so clones, approximately 91% of which are singletons. The source material was peripheral blood. The receptors originated from a man between 18 and 35 years old with acute or convalescent COVID-19.

V is TRBV11-2 and J is TRBJ1-1; 9 bases align to TRBD1. CDR1 and CDR2 (germline): SGHAT, FQNNGV. The CDR3 is 13 amino acids. With 5 bases clipped from V and 7 bases from J, the junction kept 5 bases outside the gene matches. The chain's CDR3 is CASSPDRGSEAFF. CDR3 sequence (DNA): TGTGCCAGCAGCCCGGACAGGGGAAGTGAAGCTTTCTTT.

The chain employs TRBV4-2 and TRBJ2-3, with D tentatively TRBD2 (7 bases). V lost 0 bases, J lost 3 bases, and 13 bases lay in between. The CDR3 spans 16 residues. The germline CDR1 and CDR2 sequences are LGHNA and YNFKEQ. CDR3 coding DNA: TGTGCCAGCAGCCAAGAAGGGGGGGCGGGAACAGATACGCAGTATTTT. Translation: CASSQEGGAGTDTQYF.

The rearrangement uses TRBV3-1 (or the pseudogene TRBV3-2) and TRBJ2-3; 7 positions match TRBD1. The J segment lost 14 bases and the V segment lost 1 base, leaving 6 bases of the junction unmatched. CDR3 size: 12 residues. Germline V CDR1 and CDR2: LGHDT, YNNKEL (reference sequence). The CDR3, as DNA: TGTGCCAGCAGCCAAGGGGAAGGGGGCCCGTATTTT. Protein: CASSQGEGGPYF.

The chain uses TRBV19 and TRBJ2-7; 11 bases agree with TRBD2. CDR1 LNHDA and CDR2 SQIVND come from the germline V gene (reference sequence). The CDR3 sequence is 16 residues long. With V trimmed by 7 bases and J by 0 bases, 8 bases remained unmatched. In nucleotides, the CDR3 is TGTGCCAGTAAGTTAGCGGGAGGGCTGAGCTCCTACGAGCAGTACTTC. It yields the protein CASKLAGGLSSYEQYF.

The rearrangement links TRBV5-1 to TRBJ2-1; TRBD2 agrees at 8 bases. The CDR3 covers 14 residues. J gave up 8 bases and V 4 bases, and 8 bases lay outside the gene matches. The V gene's germline CDR1 is SGHRS and CDR2 YFSETQ. This chain's CDR3 is CASSGGGTSYEQFF. The CDR3, as DNA: TGCGCCAGCAGCGGTGGTGGGACTAGTTATGAGCAGTTCTTC.

The chain has TRBV6-1 and TRBJ1-5; D is undetermined. Trimming cost V 3 bases and J 4 bases, with 13 bases left between them. The germline gives CDR1 MNHNS, CDR2 SASEGT. This CDR3 contains 15 residues. The DNA of the CDR3 is TGTGCCAGCAGTGATCAGGCAGGATTTAATCAGCCCCAGCATTTT. It translates to CASSDQAGFNQPQHF.

The J gene is TRBJ1-2, the V gene TRBV5-5, with no clear D. CDR1 is SGHKS and CDR2 is YYEKEE in the germline V gene (reference sequence). The V gene lost 5 bases and the J gene lost 5 bases, with 10 bases spanning the gap. The CDR3 is 12 amino acids. CDR3 protein: CASRSASYGYTF. The CDR3 DNA is TGTGCCAGCAGGAGTGCTAGTTATGGCTACACCTTC.

The chain joins TRBV7-9 to TRBJ2-3; TRBD1 matches 11 bases. CDR3 length: 13 amino acids. In germline, CDR1 is SEHNR, CDR2 FQNEAQ (reference sequence). Unmatched junction bases numbered 4, after V lost 11 bases and J lost 3 bases. The CDR3 nucleotides are TGTGCCGGGGGACAGGGGGAGACAGATACGCAGTATTTT. Translated: CAGGQGETDTQYF.

This clone was seen once. This rearrangement joins TRBV19 to TRBJ1-1; 7 nucleotides agree with TRBD1. The CDR3 consists of 15 residues. J lost 1 base, V lost 4 bases, and 6 bases had no gene match. CDR1 is LNHDA and CDR2 is SQIVND in the germline V gene (reference sequence). In DNA, the CDR3 is TGTGCCAGTAGTACGAGGGGACAGACGAACACTGAAGCTTTCTTT. Translated: CASSTRGQTNTEAFF.

The rearrangement links TRBV7-9 to TRBJ1-5; a possible D gene is TRBD1 (6 bases). This CDR3 has 17 residues. V lost 0 bases and J lost 0, with 12 bases in between. Germline CDR1 SEHNR, CDR2 FQNEAQ (reference sequence). As DNA, the CDR3 is TGTGCCAGCAGCTTAGCGGGACACCAATATAGCAATCAGCCCCAGCATTTT. Protein: CASSLAGHQYSNQPQHF.

The chain carries TRBV27 and TRBJ1-6; 11 bases match TRBD1. The ends lost 5 bases at V and 10 bases at J; junction bases unmatched: 7. CDR1 and CDR2 from the germline V gene are MNHEY and SMNVEV (reference sequence). This CDR3 has 15 amino acids. DNA of the CDR3: TGTGCCAGCAGTCCAGGGACAGGGGGGTGGTCACCCCTCCACTTT. Translation gives CASSPGTGGWSPLHF.

As for this clone: The limits of the CDR3 on the DNA are not certain, so only TCRdb's listed CDR3 is given. The rearrangement joins TRBV5-6 to TRBJ1-2; TRBD1 was called by the table and not checked on the DNA. The CDR3 spans 12 residues, counting both ends. Germline V gives CDR1 SGHDT, CDR2 YYEEEE. The CDR3 loop is CASSLGFATGAF.

This chain links TRBV18 with TRBJ2-5, with TRBD1 identical over 7 bases. Germline trimming cut 3 bases from V and 2 bases from J; bases unmatched to any gene: 6. This CDR3 spans 15 amino acids. Germline values: CDR1 KGHSH, CDR2 LQKENI. CDR3 region: CASSPLGTAQETQYF. The CDR3 DNA is TGTGCCAGCTCACCCCTAGGGACAGCACAAGAGACCCAGTACTTC.

The chain recombines TRBV3-1 (or the pseudogene TRBV3-2) with TRBJ1-2; no reliable D call. Germline V gene data show CDR1 as LGHDT and CDR2 as YNNKEL (reference sequence). The length of the CDR3 is 12 residues. V was pared by 8 bases and J by 8 bases, with 15 bases between. CDR3 in DNA: TGTGCCAGCGAACGGGGAGGTGGGGGCTACACCTTC. Translated, it gives CASERGGGGYTF.

V gene TRBV24-1 combines with J gene TRBJ1-2; 7 bases are shared with TRBD1. Trimming took 4 bases from V and 5 from J; bases not matched to a gene: 9. This CDR3 comprises 15 residues. Germline V gives CDR1 KGHDR, CDR2 SFDVKD. The CDR3, as DNA: TGTGCCACCAGTGAACCTACAGGGGCGGGGTATGGCTACACCTTC. As protein: CATSEPTGAGYGYTF.

The V call is TRBV25-1, the J call TRBJ2-7; TRBD1 matches 8 bases. Trimming took 1 base from V and 5 from J; bases not matched to a gene: 13. Germline values: CDR1 MGHDK, CDR2 SYGVNS. There are 17 residues in the CDR3. In DNA, the CDR3 is TGTGCCAGCAGTGAATTCCCTGTAGGACAGGGTCAGGACGAGCAGTACTTC. Protein sequence: CASSEFPVGQGQDEQYF.

This clone was counted once. The genes are TRBV3-1 (or the pseudogene TRBV3-2) and TRBJ1-1; TRBD1 is a possible D gene (6 bases). Germline assignment: CDR1 LGHDT and CDR2 YNNKEL (reference sequence). Trimming took 0 bases from V and 11 from J, leaving 19 bases between them. The CDR3 spans 15 residues. CDR3 sequence reads: CASSQDWTTGWGAFF. The CDR3 DNA follows: TGTGCCAGCAGCCAAGATTGGACAACAGGGTGGGGGGCTTTCTTT.

The chain is built from TRBV5-4 and TRBJ2-1; D unresolved. V lost 9 bases and J lost 0, with 28 bases in between. Germline V gene lookup returns CDR1 SGHNT and CDR2 YYREEE (reference sequence). The CDR3 extends over 19 amino acids. The CDR3 reads CAIRPGSLQPKLSYNEQFF. CDR3 nucleotide sequence: TGTGCCATCCGACCCGGGTCTCTTCAACCTAAACTCTCCTACAATGAGCAGTTCTTC. Using reference TRBV5-4 and TRBJ2-1 for the parts outside the CDR3, the full variable domain is ETGVTQSPTHLIKTRGQQVTLRCSSQSGHNTVSWYQQALGQGPQFIFQYYREEENGRGNFPPRFSGLQFPNYSSELNVNALELDDSALYLCAIRPGSLQPKLSYNEQFFGPGTRLTVL.

This chain links TRBV6-6 with TRBJ1-2; the D is unclear. This CDR3 region has 20 residues. The V gene's germline CDR1 is MNHNY and CDR2 SVGAGI (reference sequence). V gave up 5 bases and J gave up 1 base, with 29 bases separating them. CDR3: CASSQTPATAPILFNYGYTF. The CDR3 bases are TGTGCCAGCAGTCAAACTCCCGCCACAGCTCCCATACTTTTTAACTATGGCTACACCTTC.